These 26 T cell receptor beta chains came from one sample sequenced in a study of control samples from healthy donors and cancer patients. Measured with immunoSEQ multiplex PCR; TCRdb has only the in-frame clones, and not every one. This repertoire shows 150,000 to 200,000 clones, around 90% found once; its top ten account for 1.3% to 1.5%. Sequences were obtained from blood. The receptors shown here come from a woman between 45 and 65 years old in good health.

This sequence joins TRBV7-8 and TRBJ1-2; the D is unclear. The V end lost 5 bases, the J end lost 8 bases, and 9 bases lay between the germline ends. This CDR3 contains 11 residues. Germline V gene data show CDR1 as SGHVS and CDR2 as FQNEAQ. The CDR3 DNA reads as TGTGCCAGCAGCCCCCTTGAAGGCTACACCTTC. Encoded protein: CASSPLEGYTF.

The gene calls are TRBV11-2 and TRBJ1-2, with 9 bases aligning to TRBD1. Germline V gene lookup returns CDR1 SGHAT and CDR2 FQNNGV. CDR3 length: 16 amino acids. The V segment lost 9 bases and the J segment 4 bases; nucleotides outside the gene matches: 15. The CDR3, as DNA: TGTGCCAGTTCCCCATCGTGGGACAGGGATGTCTATGGCTACACCTTC. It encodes CASSPSWDRDVYGYTF. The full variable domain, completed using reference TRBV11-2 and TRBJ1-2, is EAGVAQSPRYKIIEKRQSVAFWCNPISGHATLYWYQQILGQGPKLLIQFQNNGVVDDSQLPKDRFSAERLKGVDSTLKIQPAKLEDSAVYLCASSPSWDRDVYGYTFGSGTRLTVV.

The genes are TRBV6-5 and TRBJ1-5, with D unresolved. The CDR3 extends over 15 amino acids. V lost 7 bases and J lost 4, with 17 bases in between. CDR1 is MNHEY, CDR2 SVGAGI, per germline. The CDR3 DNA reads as TGTGCCAGCATCGCAGAGCCGAACTTGAATCAGCCCCAGCATTTT. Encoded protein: CASIAEPNLNQPQHF.

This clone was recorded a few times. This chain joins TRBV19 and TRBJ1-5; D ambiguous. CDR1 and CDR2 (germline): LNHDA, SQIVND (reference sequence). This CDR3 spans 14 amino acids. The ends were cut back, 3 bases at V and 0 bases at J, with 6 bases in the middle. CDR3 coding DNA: TGTGCCAGTAGTATTGCGGTTAGCAATCAGCCCCAGCATTTT. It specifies CASSIAVSNQPQHF. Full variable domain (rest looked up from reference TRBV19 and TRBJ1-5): DGGITQSPKYLFRKEGQNVTLSCEQNLNHDAMYWYRQDPGQGLRLIYYSQIVNDFQKGDIAEGYSVSREKKESFPLTVTSAQKNPTAFYLCASSIAVSNQPQHFGDGTRLSIL.

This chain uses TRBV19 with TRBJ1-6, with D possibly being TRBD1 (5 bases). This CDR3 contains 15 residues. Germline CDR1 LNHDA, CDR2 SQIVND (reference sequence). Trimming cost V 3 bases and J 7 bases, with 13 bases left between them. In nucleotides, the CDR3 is TGTGCCAGTAGTATGGTAGGGGTTGGGAATTCACCCCTCCACTTT. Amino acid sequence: CASSMVGVGNSPLHF.

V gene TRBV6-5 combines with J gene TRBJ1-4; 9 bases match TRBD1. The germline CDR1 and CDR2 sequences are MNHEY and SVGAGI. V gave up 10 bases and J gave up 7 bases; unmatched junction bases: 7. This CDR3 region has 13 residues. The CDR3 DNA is TGTGCCATGAGGGACAGGGTGGCTGAAAAACTGTTTTTT. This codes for CAMRDRVAEKLFF.

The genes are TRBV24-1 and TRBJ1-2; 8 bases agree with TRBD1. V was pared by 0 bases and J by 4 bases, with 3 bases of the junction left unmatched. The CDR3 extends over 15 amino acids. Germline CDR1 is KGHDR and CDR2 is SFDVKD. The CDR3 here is CATSDLKQGGYGYTF. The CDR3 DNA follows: TGTGCCACCAGTGATTTGAAACAGGGGGGCTATGGCTACACCTTC.

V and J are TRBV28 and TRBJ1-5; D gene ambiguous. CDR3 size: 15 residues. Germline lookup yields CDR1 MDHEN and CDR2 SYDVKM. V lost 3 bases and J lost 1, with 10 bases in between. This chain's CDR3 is CASSLLRLSNQPQHF. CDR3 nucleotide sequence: TGTGCCAGCAGTTTGCTCAGGCTCAGCAATCAGCCCCAGCATTTT. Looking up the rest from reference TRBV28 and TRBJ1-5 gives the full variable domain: DVKVTQSSRYLVKRTGEKVFLECVQDMDHENMFWYRQDPGLGLRLIYFSYDVKMKEKGDIPEGYSVSREKKERFSLILESASTNQTSMYLCASSLLRLSNQPQHFGDGTRLSIL.

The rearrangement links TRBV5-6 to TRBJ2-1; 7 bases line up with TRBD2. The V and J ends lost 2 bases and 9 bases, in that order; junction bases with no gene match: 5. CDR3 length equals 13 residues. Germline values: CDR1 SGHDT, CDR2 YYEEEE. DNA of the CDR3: TGTGCCAGCAGCTTTGGACTAGATGGTGAGCAGTTCTTC. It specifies CASSFGLDGEQFF.

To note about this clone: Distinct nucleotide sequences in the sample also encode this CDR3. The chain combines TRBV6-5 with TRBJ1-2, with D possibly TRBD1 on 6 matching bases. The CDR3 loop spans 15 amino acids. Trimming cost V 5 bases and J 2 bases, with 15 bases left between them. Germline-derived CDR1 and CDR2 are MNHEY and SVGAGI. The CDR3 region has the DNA TGTGCCAGCAGTCCGGGAACAGGGCTGAACTATGGCTACACCTTC. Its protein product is CASSPGTGLNYGYTF.

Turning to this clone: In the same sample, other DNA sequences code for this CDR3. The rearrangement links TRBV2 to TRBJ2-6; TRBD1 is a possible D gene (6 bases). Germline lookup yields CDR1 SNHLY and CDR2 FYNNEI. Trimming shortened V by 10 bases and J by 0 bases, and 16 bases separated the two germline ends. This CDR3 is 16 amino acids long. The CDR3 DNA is TGTGCCACACGACAGGAGAGTGGCTCTGGGGCCAACGTCCTGACTTTC. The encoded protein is CATRQESGSGANVLTF.

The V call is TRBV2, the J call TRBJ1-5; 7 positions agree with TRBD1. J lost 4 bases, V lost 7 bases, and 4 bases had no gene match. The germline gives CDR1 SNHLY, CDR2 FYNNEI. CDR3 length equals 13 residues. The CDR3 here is CASTGGGNQPQHF. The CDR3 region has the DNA TGTGCCAGCACAGGGGGGGGTAATCAGCCCCAGCATTTT.

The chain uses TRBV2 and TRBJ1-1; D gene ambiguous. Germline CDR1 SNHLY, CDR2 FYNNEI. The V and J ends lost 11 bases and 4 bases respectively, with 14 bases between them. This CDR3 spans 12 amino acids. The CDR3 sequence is CAATGILTEAFF. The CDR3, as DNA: TGTGCCGCCACGGGTATTCTCACTGAAGCTTTCTTT.

The CDR3 sequence: CSSVRAGELFF. Here the CDR3 DNA reads TGCAGCTCTGTGCGCGCCGGGGAGCTGTTTTTT. V is TRBV20-1 and J is TRBJ2-2; D is undetermined. Germline V CDR1 and CDR2: DFQATT, SNEGSKA (reference sequence). The CDR3 is 11 amino acids.

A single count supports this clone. CDR3 nucleotides: TGTGCCAGCAGCTTGAGATTCCAGAGCTCTGGGGCCAACGTCCTGACTTTC. As protein: CASSLRFQSSGANVLTF. This chain links TRBV5-4 with TRBJ2-6; no clear D gene. The CDR3 is 17 residues long. V was shortened by 1 base and J by 0 bases, with 11 bases between the two germline ends. CDR1 and CDR2 from the germline V gene are SGHNT and YYREEE (reference sequence).

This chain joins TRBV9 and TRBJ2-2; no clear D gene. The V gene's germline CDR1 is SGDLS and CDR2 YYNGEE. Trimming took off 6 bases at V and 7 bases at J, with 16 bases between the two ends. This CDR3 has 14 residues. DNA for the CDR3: TGTGCCAGCACATCCGCTAGTGTCGACGGGGAGCTGTTTTTT. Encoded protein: CASTSASVDGELFF.

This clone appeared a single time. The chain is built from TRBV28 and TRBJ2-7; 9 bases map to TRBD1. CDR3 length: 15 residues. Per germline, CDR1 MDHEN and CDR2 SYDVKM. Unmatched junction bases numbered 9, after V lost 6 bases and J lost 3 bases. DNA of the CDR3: TGTGCCAGCAGCTTGGCGGGACAGGGAGACTACGAGCAGTACTTC. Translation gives CASSLAGQGDYEQYF.

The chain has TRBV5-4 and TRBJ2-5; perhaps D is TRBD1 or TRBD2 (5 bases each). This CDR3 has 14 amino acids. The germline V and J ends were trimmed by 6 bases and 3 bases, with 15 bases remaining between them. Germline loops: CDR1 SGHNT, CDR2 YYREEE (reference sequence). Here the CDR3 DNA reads TGTGCCAGCAACTCCTGGGGACGGGAAGAGACCCAGTACTTC. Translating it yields CASNSWGREETQYF.

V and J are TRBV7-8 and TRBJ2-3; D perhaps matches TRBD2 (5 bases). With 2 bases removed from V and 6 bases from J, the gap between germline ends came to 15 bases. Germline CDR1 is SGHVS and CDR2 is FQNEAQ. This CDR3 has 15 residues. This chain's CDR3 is CASSLLRPGGDTQYF. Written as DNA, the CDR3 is TGTGCCAGCAGCTTACTGAGGCCAGGCGGGGATACGCAGTATTTT.

For the CDR3, the DNA is TGTGCCAGCAGCTTATCGGGGGCTGGGGCGAACGGGGAGCTGTTTTTT. Its translation is CASSLSGAGANGELFF. This chain links TRBV11-3 with TRBJ2-2, with D possibly called TRBD1 or TRBD2 (6 bases each). The CDR3 totals 16 residues. Germline CDR1 reads SGHNT; CDR2 reads YENEEA. The V and J ends lost 2 bases and 7 bases respectively, with 17 bases between them.

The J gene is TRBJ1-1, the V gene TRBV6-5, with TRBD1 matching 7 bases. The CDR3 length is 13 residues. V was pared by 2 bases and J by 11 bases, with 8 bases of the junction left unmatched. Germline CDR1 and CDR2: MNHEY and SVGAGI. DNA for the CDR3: TGTGCCAGCAGTTACAGGGATACAGGGGCCGCTTTCTTT. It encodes CASSYRDTGAAFF.

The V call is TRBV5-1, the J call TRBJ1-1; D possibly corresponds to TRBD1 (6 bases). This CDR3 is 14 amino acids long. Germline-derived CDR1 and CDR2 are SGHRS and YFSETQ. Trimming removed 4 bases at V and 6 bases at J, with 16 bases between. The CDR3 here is CASSHEWEGAEAFF. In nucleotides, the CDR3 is TGCGCCAGCAGCCATGAATGGGAGGGGGCTGAAGCTTTCTTT.

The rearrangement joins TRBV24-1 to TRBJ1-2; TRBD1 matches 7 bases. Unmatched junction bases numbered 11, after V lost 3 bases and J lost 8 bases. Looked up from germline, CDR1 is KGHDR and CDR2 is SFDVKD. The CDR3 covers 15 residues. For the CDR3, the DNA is TGTGCCACCAGTGATGGGACAGCTGCTTTTGGCGGCTACACCTTC. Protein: CATSDGTAAFGGYTF.

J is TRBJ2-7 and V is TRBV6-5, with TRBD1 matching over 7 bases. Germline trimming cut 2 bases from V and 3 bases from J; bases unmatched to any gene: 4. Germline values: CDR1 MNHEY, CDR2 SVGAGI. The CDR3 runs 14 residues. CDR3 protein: CASSYRAGGYEQYF. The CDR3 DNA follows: TGTGCCAGCAGTTACCGGGCAGGGGGCTACGAGCAGTACTTC.

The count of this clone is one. The CDR3 is CASSILSPQFDQPQHF. CDR3 bases: TGTGCCAGTAGTATATTGTCCCCTCAGTTTGATCAGCCCCAGCATTTT. The rearrangement uses TRBV19 and TRBJ1-5; no clear D gene. The CDR3 runs 16 residues. The germline V gene encodes CDR1 LNHDA and CDR2 SQIVND (reference sequence). Trimming stripped 2 bases from V and 5 bases from J, with 16 bases between.

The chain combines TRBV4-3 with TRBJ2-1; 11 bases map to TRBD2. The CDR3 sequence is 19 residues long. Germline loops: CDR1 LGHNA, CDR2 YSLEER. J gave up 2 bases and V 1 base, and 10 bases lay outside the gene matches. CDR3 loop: CASSQVDSGRAYPYNEQFF. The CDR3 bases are TGCGCCAGCAGCCAAGTTGATAGCGGGAGGGCCTATCCCTACAATGAGCAGTTCTTC.